Listed below are T cell receptor beta chains from one sample, sequenced in a study of T cells in Graves' hyperthyroidism and ophthalmopathy. MiXCR was run by TCRdb on the multiplex PCR reads, yielding one entry per CDR3 protein. Here the sample spans around 570,000 distinct CDR3 sequences, approximately 20% being singletons. The sequenced sample was blood. These receptors were taken from a man aged 40-49 years with Graves' ophthalmopathy. Both conserved end residues are part of each CDR3. A D gene is named only where the DNA matches it firmly. Clone size is stated in some rows and not others, as once, few, many or a class when expanded.

clone_size	v_call	d_call	j_call	cdr3_aa	cdr3_nt
few	TRBV20-1	TRBD2	TRBJ2-3	CSAHPRGGTDTQYF	TGCAGTGCCCACCCGCGGGGGGGCACAGATACGCAGTATTTT
NA	TRBV2	TRBD1	TRBJ1-2	CASRAGTGNGYTF	TGTGCCAGCAGGGCCGGGACAGGGAATGGCTACACCTTC
NA	TRBV20-1	TRBD2	TRBJ2-7	CSARDRLAGNYEQYF	TGCAGTGCTAGAGATCGTCTAGCGGGAAACTACGAGCAGTACTTC
NA	TRBV3-1	TRBD1	TRBJ2-7	CASSSDRVGTYEQYF	TGTGCCAGCAGCTCTGACAGGGTCGGAACCTACGAGCAGTACTTC
NA	TRBV5-1	NA	TRBJ1-1	CASSLGLEGPTTEAFF	TGCGCCAGCAGCTTGGGTTTGGAGGGGCCGACCACTGAAGCTTTCTTT
NA	TRBV18	NA	TRBJ1-2	CASSQSGSWGYTF	TGTGCCAGCTCCCAAAGTGGGAGCTGGGGCTACACCTTC
many	TRBV11-3	NA	TRBJ2-3	CASSRSGNTQYF	TGTGCCAGCAGCCGGAGCGGAAATACGCAGTATTTT
NA	TRBV4-1	TRBD1	TRBJ2-1	CASSQEVGTARNEQFF	TGCGCCAGCAGCCAAGAAGTGGGGACAGCCCGCAATGAGCAGTTCTTC
many	TRBV7-8	NA	TRBJ1-1	CASSVQGRGMNTEAFF	TGTGCCAGCAGCGTACAGGGTAGAGGTATGAACACTGAAGCTTTCTTT
NA	TRBV11-2	TRBD2	TRBJ2-4	CASGYPPTGTSGSLAKNIQYF	TGTGCCAGCGGATACCCCCCTACCGGGACTAGCGGGAGTCTAGCCAAAAACATTCAGTACTTC
NA	TRBV12-3/TRBV12-4	NA	TRBJ1-2	CASSFSLARRGYTF	TGTGCCAGCAGTTTTTCTCTCGCGAGGCGTGGCTACACCTTC
many	TRBV11-3	TRBD2	TRBJ2-3	CASSTSGLAVTQYF	TGTGCCAGCAGCACTTCGGGACTAGCGGTCACGCAGTATTTT
NA	TRBV28	TRBD2	TRBJ2-5	CASTKAAGGYQETQYF	TGTGCCAGCACCAAGGCGGCGGGAGGTTATCAAGAGACCCAGTACTTC
few	TRBV20-1	NA	TRBJ2-7	CSTLPLAITYEQYF	TGCAGTACTTTGCCGCTAGCGATCACCTACGAGCAGTACTTC
few	TRBV7-9	TRBD1	TRBJ1-4	CASSPGQGIASNEKLFF	TGTGCCAGCAGCCCAGGACAGGGGATAGCGTCTAATGAAAAACTGTTTTTT
many	TRBV7-8	TRBD1	TRBJ1-5	CASSQTGGQPQHF	TGTGCCAGCAGCCAAACAGGGGGCCAGCCCCAGCATTTT
NA	TRBV19	NA	TRBJ1-5	CASSPGHNQPQHF	TGTGCCAGTTCTCCGGGACACAATCAGCCCCAGCATTTT
few	TRBV6-6	NA	TRBJ2-5	CASSYSMVQETQYF	TGTGCCAGCAGTTACTCGATGGTCCAAGAGACCCAGTACTTC
many	TRBV30	NA	TRBJ2-7	CAWNLMGDEQYF	TGTGCCTGGAACCTAATGGGGGACGAGCAGTACTTC
many	TRBV3-2	NA	TRBJ1-1	CASSPRGFRGPRPDTEAFF	TGTGCCAGCAGCCCCAGGGGGTTTAGGGGGCCCCGCCCTGACACTGAAGCTTTCTTT
few	TRBV28	NA	TRBJ1-1	CASTEGSMNTGAFF	TGTGCCAGCACGGAGGGTAGCATGAACACTGGAGCTTTCTTT
NA	TRBV6-7	TRBD1	TRBJ2-7	CASSSDRDRGYEQYF	TGTGCCAGCAGTTCGGACCGGGACAGGGGTTACGAGCAGTACTTC
many	TRBV7-2	NA	TRBJ1-1	CASSLPIHRDNIGQPGTEAFF	TGTGCCAGCAGCTTACCCATTCATCGGGACAACATCGGACAACCCGGCACTGAAGCTTTCTTT
NA	TRBV3-1	NA	TRBJ2-5	CASSPGKETQYF	TGTGCCAGCAGCCCGGGGAAAGAGACCCAGTACTTC
NA	TRBV29-1	TRBD1	TRBJ2-7	CSVYDRVREQYF	TGCAGCGTTTACGACAGGGTGCGCGAGCAGTACTTC
few	TRBV7-2	NA	TRBJ1-6	CASSLDGHTNSPLHF	TGTGCCAGCAGCTTAGACGGACACACTAATTCACCCCTCCACTTT
many	TRBV13	TRBD1	TRBJ2-5	CASRSTGVPVSGQETQYF	TGTGCCAGCAGATCCACAGGGGTGCCGGTCAGTGGGCAAGAGACCCAGTACTTC
few	TRBV6-5	TRBD1	TRBJ1-6	CASSYSGQLNSPLHF	TGTGCCAGCAGTTACTCGGGACAGCTTAATTCACCCCTCCACTTT
few	TRBV7-9	NA	TRBJ2-7	CASSSTRGDRYYEQYF	TGTGCCAGCAGCTCAACTCGGGGGGACAGGTATTACGAGCAGTACTTC
NA	TRBV12-5	TRBD1	TRBJ2-3	CASGKIGTGNTDTQYF	TGTGCTAGTGGTAAGATCGGGACAGGGAACACAGATACGCAGTATTTT
many	TRBV30	NA	TRBJ1-1	CAWSAKGRGTEAFF	TGTGCCTGGAGTGCGAAGGGCCGGGGCACTGAAGCTTTCTTT
NA	TRBV30	NA	TRBJ1-5	CAWSPPNQPQHF	TGTGCCTGGAGTCCCCCTAATCAGCCCCAGCATTTT
many	TRBV7-3	TRBD2	TRBJ2-2	CASSSPGLGPTGELFF	TGTGCCAGCAGCTCTCCGGGACTAGGCCCCACCGGGGAGCTGTTTTTT
NA	TRBV9	TRBD1	TRBJ2-1	CASSAWDSSYNEQFF	TGTGCCAGCAGCGCGTGGGACAGCTCCTACAATGAGCAGTTCTTC
NA	TRBV6-1	TRBD2	TRBJ2-1	CASKKTSGGRMSYNEQFF	TGTGCCAGCAAAAAGACTAGCGGGGGGAGGATGTCCTACAATGAGCAGTTCTTC
few	TRBV28	TRBD1	TRBJ1-2	CASSLGTGGFYGYTF	TGTGCCAGCTCGCTAGGGACAGGGGGGTTCTATGGCTACACCTTC
NA	TRBV28	TRBD2	TRBJ2-5	CASSSSGSLETQYF	TGTGCCAGCAGTTCCAGCGGGAGTTTGGAGACCCAGTACTTC
many	TRBV11-2	NA	TRBJ2-3	CASSLGGWGEDTQYF	TGTGCCAGCAGCTTAGGCGGTTGGGGTGAAGATACGCAGTATTTT
many	TRBV28	TRBD1	TRBJ1-2	CASSFLGQGAGGYTF	TGTGCCAGCAGTTTTCTGGGACAGGGGGCTGGAGGCTACACCTTC
few	TRBV6-1	TRBD1	TRBJ2-4	CASSSGTGAIQYF	TGTGCCAGCAGTTCCGGGACAGGGGCAATTCAGTACTTC
NA	TRBV10-1	NA	TRBJ1-1	CASSARVYEDTEAFF	TGCGCCAGCAGTGCCCGGGTATACGAGGACACTGAAGCTTTCTTT
few	TRBV19	NA	TRBJ2-4	CASSIKAGLKDIQYF	TGTGCCAGTAGTATAAAGGCAGGTCTTAAGGACATTCAGTACTTC
few	TRBV3-1	TRBD2	TRBJ2-1	CASSHHSGGRSYNEQFF	TGTGCCAGCAGCCACCATAGCGGGGGGAGGTCCTACAATGAGCAGTTCTTC
many	TRBV12-3/TRBV12-4	NA	TRBJ1-1	CASSLMGNTEAFF	TGTGCCAGCAGTTTAATGGGGAACACTGAAGCTTTCTTT
NA	TRBV18	NA	TRBJ2-7	CASSPPPTGDEQYF	TGTGCCAGCTCACCACCCCCTACGGGCGACGAGCAGTACTTC
few	TRBV5-8	NA	TRBJ1-3	CASSDRRRVGNTIYF	TGTGCCAGCAGCGACCGTCGGAGGGTTGGAAACACCATATATTTT
many	TRBV6-1	TRBD2	TRBJ2-7	CASRPGLAGEHEQYF	TGTGCCAGCAGACCGGGACTAGCGGGAGAACACGAGCAGTACTTC
few	TRBV20-1	NA	TRBJ1-6	CSARLETANSPLHF	TGCAGTGCTCGCCTAGAGACAGCAAATTCACCCCTCCACTTT
few	TRBV12-3/TRBV12-4	NA	TRBJ1-1	CASSLMLGDTEAFF	TGTGCCAGCAGTTTAATGTTGGGGGACACTGAAGCTTTCTTT
many	TRBV5-1	TRBD2	TRBJ2-1	CASSLSSGPQPYNEQFF	TGCGCCAGCAGCTTGTCTAGCGGACCCCAACCCTACAATGAGCAGTTCTTC
NA	TRBV11-2	TRBD1	TRBJ1-2	CASSLGGTGEAGGYTF	TGTGCCAGCAGCTTAGGCGGGACAGGCGAGGCGGGTGGCTACACCTTC
many	TRBV18	NA	TRBJ2-3	CASSPLTEVITNTQYF	TGTGCCAGCTCACCTCTCACTGAAGTCATAACAAATACGCAGTATTTT
few	TRBV5-8	NA	TRBJ1-2	CASSFRGGNYGYTF	TGTGCCAGCAGCTTTCGCGGGGGCAACTACGGCTACACCTTC
few	TRBV7-9	TRBD2	TRBJ2-1	CASSQGASGPYNEQFF	TGTGCCAGCAGCCAAGGGGCTAGCGGCCCGTACAATGAGCAGTTCTTC